These 10 T cell receptor beta chains originate from one sample sequenced in a study of response to subunit inactivated influenza vaccine. From the RT-PCR reads, TCRdb called clonotypes with MiXCR, one entry per CDR3 protein. The sample holds around 200,000 distinct CDR3 sequences; approximately 12% are singletons and the top ten take about 29%. These data are also associated with another study on T cells expressing NK-cell markers. This second study says: The TCR beta cDNA came from 5'RACE template switching with UMIs.

Sequencing used CD8+ T cells sorted from PBMCs, obtained 11 to 12 days after vaccination. The receptor source for this set is a man aged 50-60 years who received an inactivated influenza vaccine.

This chain links TRBV30 with TRBJ2-3; 8 bases match TRBD1. CDR3 length: 15 amino acids. V was clipped by 2 bases and J by 5 bases; unmatched bases: 9. Germline V gene sequence: CDR1 GTSNPN, CDR2 SVGIG (reference sequence). The CDR3 region is CAWSISGGLGDTQYF. CDR3 DNA sequence: TGTGCCTGGAGTATCTCAGGGGGCCTGGGAGATACGCAGTATTTT. The variable domain in full, with the rest retrieved from reference TRBV30 and TRBJ2-3, is SQTIHQWPATLVQPVGSPLSLECTVEGTSNPNLYWYRQAAGRGLQLLFYSVGIGQISSEVPQNLSASRPQDRQFILSSKKLLLSDSGFYLCAWSISGGLGDTQYFGPGTRLTVL.

This clonotype was observed a handful of times. The chain carries TRBV5-6 and TRBJ1-2, with 8 bases matching TRBD1. The CDR3 is made up of 15 amino acids. Trimming at V came to 1 base and at J to 5 bases, leaving 7 bases not matched to a gene. The V gene's germline CDR1 is SGHDT and CDR2 YYEEEE. CDR3 residues: CASSLPGTGGYGYTF. Here the CDR3 DNA reads TGTGCCAGCAGCTTGCCCGGGACAGGAGGTTATGGCTACACCTTC.

The chain carries TRBV9 and TRBJ2-1; no firm D call. Trimming removed 0 bases at V and 7 bases at J, with 8 bases between. The CDR3 runs to 13 residues. Germline lookup yields CDR1 SGDLS and CDR2 YYNGEE. CDR3 sequence (DNA): TGTGCCAGCAGCGTAGGTTCCACGAATGAGCAGTTCTTC. Protein: CASSVGSTNEQFF.

Here the CDR3 DNA reads TGTGCCAGCAGCTTATTCCCAGGGCGAAGAGGTAGCGGCTCTCAGGGAGATACGCAGTATTTT. Encoded protein: CASSLFPGRRGSGSQGDTQYF. The gene calls are TRBV11-2 and TRBJ2-3; D perhaps matches TRBD2 (6 bases). Trimming took 2 bases from V and 5 from J, leaving 32 bases between them. CDR1 is SGHAT and CDR2 is FQNNGV in the germline V gene. This CDR3 has 21 amino acids.

This sequence joins TRBV12-3 or TRBV12-4 and TRBJ2-2, with 8 bases lining up with TRBD2. The CDR3 is 13 amino acids. J was trimmed by 7 bases and V by 10 bases; bases with no gene match: 8. The CDR3 DNA is TGTGCCACCACTTCGGGGGGGATCGGGGAGCTGTTTTTT. This encodes CATTSGGIGELFF.

This clonotype has a count of ten or more. The chain carries TRBV7-9 and TRBJ2-3; no definite D call. In germline, CDR1 is SEHNR, CDR2 FQNEAQ (reference sequence). V was pared by 5 bases and J by 3 bases, with 18 bases between. The CDR3 is made up of 16 amino acids. CDR3 sequence (DNA): TGTGCCAGCAGCCCCCCCCTGCCGGGCTCGACAGATACGCAGTATTTT. Translated, it gives CASSPPLPGSTDTQYF.

In its sample, this clonotype was seen a few times. The chain couples TRBV2 to TRBJ2-4; D unresolved. The CDR3 is 13 residues long. Trimming removed 7 bases from V and 5 bases from J, with 12 bases in between. Germline values: CDR1 SNHLY, CDR2 FYNNEI. CDR3 in amino acids: CASIGRWENIQYF. In nucleotides, the CDR3 is TGTGCCAGCATTGGCCGGTGGGAAAACATTCAGTACTTC.

This clonotype came up a few times. Written as DNA, the CDR3 is TGTGCCAGCAGTTTTTTTGCCGGGGAGCTGTTTTTT. Amino acid sequence: CASSFFAGELFF. The chain recombines TRBV6-5 with TRBJ2-2; no clear D gene. The CDR3 runs to 12 residues. Trimming cost V 4 bases and J 6 bases, with 6 bases left between them. The germline V gene has CDR1 MNHEY and CDR2 SVGAGI.

The J gene is TRBJ2-5, the V gene TRBV6-5; D remains unclear. Trimming stripped 0 bases from V and 0 bases from J, with 11 bases between. This CDR3 comprises 16 residues. Germline V lookup: CDR1 MNHEY, CDR2 SVGAGI. Written as DNA, the CDR3 is TGTGCCAGCAGTTACTCTTTTGCGAAAAACCAAGAGACCCAGTACTTC. This encodes CASSYSFAKNQETQYF.

A few counts support this clonotype. The chain joins TRBV15 to TRBJ1-4; D perhaps matches TRBD1 (5 bases). V shed 0 bases and J shed 0 bases, with 8 bases lying between them. CDR3 length: 16 amino acids. Germline V gene lookup returns CDR1 LNHNV and CDR2 YYDKDF (reference sequence). Written as DNA, the CDR3 is TGTGCCACCAGCAGAGATCAGGGTGCAACTAATGAAAAACTGTTTTTT. It is translated as CATSRDQGATNEKLFF.